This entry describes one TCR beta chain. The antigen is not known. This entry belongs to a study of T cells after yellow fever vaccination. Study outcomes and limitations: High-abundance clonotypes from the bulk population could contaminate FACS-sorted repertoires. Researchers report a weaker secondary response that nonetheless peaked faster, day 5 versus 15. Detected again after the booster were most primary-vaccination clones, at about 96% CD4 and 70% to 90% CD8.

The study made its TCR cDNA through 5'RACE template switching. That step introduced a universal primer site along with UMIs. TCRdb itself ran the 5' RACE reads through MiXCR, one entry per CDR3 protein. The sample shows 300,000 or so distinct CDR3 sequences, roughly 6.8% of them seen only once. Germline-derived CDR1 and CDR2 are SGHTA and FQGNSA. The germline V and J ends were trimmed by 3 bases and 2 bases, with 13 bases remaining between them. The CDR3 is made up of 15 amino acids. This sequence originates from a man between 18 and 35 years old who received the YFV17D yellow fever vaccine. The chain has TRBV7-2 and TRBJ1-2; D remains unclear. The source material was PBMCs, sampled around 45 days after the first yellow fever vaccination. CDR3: CASSFLRSTNYGYTF. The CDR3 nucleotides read TGTGCCAGCAGCTTCCTGAGGAGCACCAACTATGGCTACACCTTC.